What follows are 3 T cell receptor beta chains derived from one specimen sequenced in a study. Adaptor-ligated barcode primers were used to amplify TRBV12-4/TRBJ1-2 clonotypes. From the multiplex PCR reads, TCRdb called clonotypes with MiXCR, one entry per CDR3 protein. The data contain roughly 690 distinct CDR3 sequences, around 9.1% of them singletons. The sorted Tregs were CD4+CD25+CD127-/low cells. Material: Tregs sorted from blood. All receptors come from a female donor with breast cancer.

By proportion, this clonotype is large. V gene TRBV12-3 or TRBV12-4 combines with J gene TRBJ1-2, with D uncertain. CDR3 length: 14 amino acids. The V end lost 6 bases, the J end lost 4 bases, and 15 bases lay between the germline ends. The CDR3 loop is CASSIRGRGYGYTF. The CDR3 DNA sequence: TGTGCCAGCAGCATACGGGGTCGGGGCTATGGCTACACCTTC.

By sample share, this clonotype is medium-sized (0.01 to 0.1%). The chain recombines TRBV12-3 or TRBV12-4 with TRBJ1-2; 9 bases line up with TRBD1. CDR3 size: 13 residues. With 8 bases clipped from V and 1 base from J, the junction kept 2 bases outside the gene matches. DNA for the CDR3: TGTGCCAGCGGGACAGGGTATAACTATGGCTACACCTTC. Translated: CASGTGYNYGYTF.

By share, this clonotype ranks as large (0.1 to 1%). This CDR3 reads CASSSDRVGYGYTF. The CDR3 DNA sequence: TGTGCCAGCAGTTCGGACAGGGTGGGGTATGGCTACACCTTC. The chain carries TRBV12-3 or TRBV12-4 and TRBJ1-2, with 8 bases that match TRBD1. The junction had 6 bases not matched to a gene; V was cut back by 4 bases and J by 5 bases. The CDR3 has 14 residues.